This T cell receptor beta chain was sequenced for a study of human T cells and chemical hapten exposure. Study background: TCR yields per sample varied mostly from small pooled library volume differences. Whole-study results and caveats: Once DPC sensitization occurred, TCRs above 1 in 1000 frequency showed no change.

This clonotype turned up a few times. As yet, its antigen is unknown. Whole blood that had not been fractionated was the source of extracted total RNA. Between the trimmed V and J ends, which lost 9 bases and 4 bases, there was a span of 12 bases. Germline V gene lookup returns CDR1 KGHDR and CDR2 SFDVKD. The CDR3 is 13 residues long. The library tagged individual cDNA molecules with unique molecular identifiers. One entry per CDR3 protein results from TCRdb running MiXCR on the 5' RACE reads. The sample lists roughly 81,000 distinct CDR3 sequences, around a sixth occurring once. V is TRBV24-1 and J is TRBJ2-1; possibly TRBD1 for D (6 bases). The source is a female donor in good health. In nucleotides, the CDR3 is TGTGCCACCGGTCAGGGGCAGTACAATGAGCAGTTCTTC. Its protein is CATGQGQYNEQFF.